Listed below are T cell receptor beta chains from one sample, sequenced in a study of shared clonotypes between healthy human individuals. Clones were sequenced by immunoSEQ multiplex PCR, and TCRdb holds only the in-frame ones, with some missing. This table has more than 550,000 clones, just over 90% appearing once. Sample: naive CD8+ T cells sorted from blood. The receptors were sampled from a man aged 25 to 45 in good health. Both conserved end residues are part of each CDR3. The D gene is left open where the match is weak. Only some rows state a clone size, as once, few, many or a class for expanded clones.

cdr3_aa,cdr3_nt,d_call,clone_size,v_call,j_call
CATSRDQGYQPQHF,TGTGCCACCAGCAGAGACCAGGGTTATCAGCCCCAGCATTTT,NA,NA,TRBV15,TRBJ1-5
CASSSHYEQYF,TGTGCCAGCAGCTCTCACTACGAGCAGTACTTC,NA,NA,TRBV7-8,TRBJ2-7
CASSSELAGGANEQFF,TGTGCCAGCAGTTCTGAACTAGCGGGAGGTGCCAATGAGCAGTTCTTC,TRBD2,NA,TRBV7-6,TRBJ2-1
CASRDYAGQKNTGELFF,TGTGCCAGCAGGGATTATGCGGGACAGAAGAACACCGGGGAGCTGTTTTTT,NA,NA,TRBV11-2,TRBJ2-2
CSVRGPNSEAFF,TGCAGCGTTCGAGGACCCAATTCTGAAGCTTTCTTT,NA,NA,TRBV29-1,TRBJ1-1
CASSLDGANTGELFF,TGTGCCAGCAGCTTAGACGGCGCGAACACCGGGGAGCTGTTTTTT,NA,NA,TRBV7-9,TRBJ2-2
CASSLAGGTYEQYF,TGTGCCAGCAGCTTAGCGGGAGGAACCTACGAGCAGTACTTC,NA,NA,TRBV7-6,TRBJ2-7
CASSRGRGLQNTEAFF,TGTGCCAGCAGCCGCGGTAGGGGACTCCAGAACACTGAAGCTTTCTTT,NA,NA,TRBV9,TRBJ1-1
CATGLASTDTQYF,TGTGCCACCGGACTGGCTAGCACAGATACGCAGTATTTT,NA,once,TRBV19,TRBJ2-3
CASSIEATGQPYEQYF,TGTGCCAGCAGTATTGAGGCAACGGGACAGCCCTACGAGCAGTACTTC,TRBD1,NA,TRBV28,TRBJ2-7
CASSSRTSGRYYEQYF,TGTGCCAGCAGTTCCCGGACTAGCGGGAGGTATTACGAGCAGTACTTC,TRBD2,NA,TRBV27,TRBJ2-7
CASSERPPQANTEAFF,TGTGCCAGCAGTGAAAGGCCCCCCCAAGCGAACACTGAAGCTTTCTTT,NA,NA,TRBV2,TRBJ1-1
CASSFSVTGTGKNTGELFF,TGTGCCAGCAGCTTCTCGGTGACCGGGACAGGCAAGAACACCGGGGAGCTGTTTTTT,TRBD1,NA,TRBV7-9,TRBJ2-2
CASSGTSGSRADTQYF,TGTGCCAGCAGTGGTACGAGCGGGAGTCGCGCAGATACGCAGTATTTT,TRBD2,NA,TRBV9,TRBJ2-3
CASSQETGGLNGELFF,TGCGCCAGCAGCCAAGAAACAGGGGGGTTGAACGGGGAGCTGTTTTTT,TRBD1,NA,TRBV4-1,TRBJ2-2
CASSYPGTGRYGYTF,TGTGCCAGCAGCTACCCGGGTACGGGTCGGTATGGCTACACCTTC,NA,NA,TRBV7-9,TRBJ1-2
CASRASSYNEQFF,TGTGCCAGTAGAGCGAGCTCCTACAATGAGCAGTTCTTC,NA,NA,TRBV19,TRBJ2-1
CASSLSNGNSGNTIYF,TGTGCCAGCAGCTTATCTAACGGAAACTCTGGAAACACCATATATTTT,NA,NA,TRBV7-2,TRBJ1-3
CASSLAGVNEQYF,TGTGCCAGCAGTTTAGCGGGAGTTAACGAGCAGTACTTC,TRBD2,NA,TRBV6-6,TRBJ2-7
CASSSKGLAGLYEQYF,TGTGCCAGCAGCTCGAAGGGACTAGCGGGCCTATACGAGCAGTACTTC,TRBD2,NA,TRBV7-9,TRBJ2-7
CASSYWVDRPGYTF,TGTGCCAGCAGTTACTGGGTAGACAGACCTGGCTACACCTTC,NA,NA,TRBV6-6,TRBJ1-2
CASSPRTGVYYGYTF,TGTGCCAGCAGCCCACGGACAGGGGTGTACTATGGCTACACCTTC,TRBD1,NA,TRBV7-9,TRBJ1-2
CASSVLSYNEQFF,TGTGCCAGCTCTGTCCTCTCCTACAATGAGCAGTTCTTC,NA,NA,TRBV2,TRBJ2-1